Each of the 10 T cell receptor beta chains below was sequenced from the same sample in a study of technical replicates of blood from a handful of donors. The assay was immunoSEQ multiplex PCR, and TCRdb's table has in-frame clones only and misses some. The sample shows 55,000 to 70,000 clones, about 90% of them seen only once. Sequenced sample: PBMCs. These receptors came from a human donor in good health. Some clones in this sample may be carry-over from other donors' samples.

The rearrangement links TRBV5-4 to TRBJ2-5; D unresolved. Germline assignment: CDR1 SGHNT and CDR2 YYREEE (reference sequence). V lost 4 bases and J lost 2, with 12 bases in between. The CDR3 extends over 14 amino acids. In DNA, the CDR3 is TGTGCCAGCAGCCAAGCTTTGGTACAAGAGACCCAGTACTTC. Residues: CASSQALVQETQYF.

CDR3 in amino acids: CASSIQGALNGYTF. The CDR3 DNA reads TGTGCCAGTAGTATACAGGGGGCGCTTAATGGCTACACCTTC. The chain couples TRBV19 to TRBJ1-2; 8 positions match TRBD1. Germline V CDR1 and CDR2: LNHDA, SQIVND (reference sequence). This CDR3 region has 14 residues. V trimming: 2 bases; J trimming: 6 bases; junction bases outside the gene matches: 5. Using reference TRBV19 and TRBJ1-2 for the parts outside the CDR3, the full variable domain is DGGITQSPKYLFRKEGQNVTLSCEQNLNHDAMYWYRQDPGQGLRLIYYSQIVNDFQKGDIAEGYSVSREKKESFPLTVTSAQKNPTAFYLCASSIQGALNGYTFGSGTRLTVV.

The chain links TRBV6-1 to TRBJ1-5, with a possible D match to TRBD1 (5 bases). The germline V gene encodes CDR1 MNHNS and CDR2 SASEGT. The CDR3 has 14 amino acids. Trimming cost V 8 bases and J 4 bases, with 15 bases left between them. CDR3 bases: TGTGCCAGCCGATGGACCGACAGAAATCAGCCCCAGCATTTT. Protein: CASRWTDRNQPQHF.

V and J are TRBV18 and TRBJ1-3, with 7 bases identical to TRBD1. This CDR3 is 15 amino acids long. The ends lost 1 base at V and 2 bases at J; junction bases unmatched: 2. From germline, CDR1 is KGHSH and CDR2 LQKENI. The CDR3 DNA reads as TGTGCCAGCTCACCACAGGGGGCAACTGGAAACACCATATATTTT. Amino acid sequence: CASSPQGATGNTIYF.

The chain carries TRBV4-3 and TRBJ2-1; 8 bases align to TRBD2. In germline, CDR1 is LGHNA, CDR2 YSLEER. The CDR3 covers 17 residues. The J segment lost 0 bases and the V segment lost 4 bases, leaving 8 bases of the junction unmatched. The CDR3 is CASSPRASGSSYNEQFF. The CDR3 DNA is TGCGCCAGCAGCCCCCGGGCCAGCGGGAGCTCCTACAATGAGCAGTTCTTC.

The chain uses TRBV5-6 and TRBJ1-2; D gene unclear. The V end lost 4 bases, the J end lost 4 bases, and 20 bases lay between the germline ends. The germline V gene encodes CDR1 SGHDT and CDR2 YYEEEE. There are 16 residues in the CDR3. The CDR3 reads CASSLRPWRSGYGYTF. DNA for the CDR3: TGTGCCAGCAGCCTAAGACCGTGGAGAAGCGGCTATGGCTACACCTTC.

The chain joins TRBV19 to TRBJ1-2, with a tentative D call TRBD1 (5 bases). Germline CDR1 and CDR2: LNHDA and SQIVND (reference sequence). V dropped 6 bases and J dropped 4 bases, with 9 bases sitting between them. This CDR3 region has 12 residues. CDR3 amino acids: CASRTDTYGYTF. CDR3 bases: TGTGCCAGTAGGACAGACACCTATGGCTACACCTTC.

Only one count was recorded for this clone. The chain is built from TRBV4-3 and TRBJ2-7; 11 bases are a match to TRBD2. Germline V gene data show CDR1 as LGHNA and CDR2 as YSLEER. V dropped 4 bases and J dropped 2; count of bases not matched to a gene: 1. This CDR3 spans 14 amino acids. In nucleotides, the CDR3 is TGCGCCAGCAGCCCGACTAGCGGGACCTACGAGCAGTACTTC. Its translation is CASSPTSGTYEQYF.

V usage is TRBV5-4 and J usage is TRBJ1-2; TRBD1 agrees at 8 bases. V lost 4 bases and J lost 8; bases outside the gene matches: 7. The CDR3 is 13 residues long. CDR1 is SGHNT, CDR2 YYREEE, per germline (reference sequence). The CDR3 DNA sequence: TGTGCCAGCAGCAGGACAGGGCTGTTGGGCTACACCTTC. Its translation is CASSRTGLLGYTF.

The chain is built from TRBV30 and TRBJ2-7; TRBD2 might be the D (5 bases). V was cut by 1 base and J by 0 bases, with 13 bases left in between. Germline loops: CDR1 GTSNPN, CDR2 SVGIG (reference sequence). This CDR3 region has 15 residues. The CDR3 loop reads CAWSEAGRSSYEQYF. The CDR3 coding sequence is TGTGCCTGGAGTGAGGCGGGCAGGAGCTCCTACGAGCAGTACTTC.